This T cell receptor (beta chain) is drawn from a study of T cells in Graves' hyperthyroidism and ophthalmopathy. As for the study in general: The blood sample was taken at first diagnosis, before treatment began. Findings of the study overall: Most clonotypes expanded in the thyroid (above 0.001) were also present in blood.

There were TCR beta CDR3 regions amplified from RNA transcripts. During a first-round RT-PCR of the TCR CDR3, the HTBI primer set was used. One entry per CDR3 protein results from TCRdb running MiXCR on the multiplex PCR reads. The table lists hundreds of thousands of distinct CDR3 sequences, about 12% of them singletons. CDR3 length: 16 residues. V shed 3 bases, J shed 2 bases, and the junction held 9 bases outside the gene matches. Germline-derived CDR1 and CDR2 are KGHSH and LQKENI. This clonotype was observed at least ten times. Antigen: not known. Diagnoses rested on clinical symptoms, serum thyroxine and TRAb, thyroid ultrasound and orbital computed tomography.

J is TRBJ2-5 and V is TRBV18; 7 positions match TRBD2. The receptor was isolated from a woman between 18 and 29 years old with Graves' hyperthyroidism. Sequencing input: blood. The CDR3 nucleotides read TGTGCCAGCTCACCCGGAAAGGGAGGGCTACAAGAGACCCAGTACTTC. Its protein is CASSPGKGGLQETQYF.